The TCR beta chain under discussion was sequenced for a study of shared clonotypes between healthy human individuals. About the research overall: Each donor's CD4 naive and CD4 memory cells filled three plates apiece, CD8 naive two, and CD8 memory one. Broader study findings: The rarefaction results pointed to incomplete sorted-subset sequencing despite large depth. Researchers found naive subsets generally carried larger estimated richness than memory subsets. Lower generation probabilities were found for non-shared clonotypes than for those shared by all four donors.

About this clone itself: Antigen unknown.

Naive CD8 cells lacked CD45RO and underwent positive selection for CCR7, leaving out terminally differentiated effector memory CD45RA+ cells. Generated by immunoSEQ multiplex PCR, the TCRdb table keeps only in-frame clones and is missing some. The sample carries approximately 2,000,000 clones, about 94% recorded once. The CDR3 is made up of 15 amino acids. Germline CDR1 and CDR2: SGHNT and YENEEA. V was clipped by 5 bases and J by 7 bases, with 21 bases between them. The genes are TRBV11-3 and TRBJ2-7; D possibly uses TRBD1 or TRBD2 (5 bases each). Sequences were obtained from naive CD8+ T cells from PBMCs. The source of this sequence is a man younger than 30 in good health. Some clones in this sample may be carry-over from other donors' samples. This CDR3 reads CASSKGFGSPGEQYF. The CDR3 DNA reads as TGTGCCAGCAGCAAGGGGTTTGGTAGCCCGGGGGAGCAGTACTTC.